This T cell receptor beta chain was sequenced during a study of blood T cell repertoires in COVID-19. Study-level information: The United States, Italy and Spain supplied acute and convalescent COVID-19 samples. Nucleic acid was either cDNA or gDNA, and it came from T cells, B-cell-depleted T cells, or PBMCs.

In the authors' methods: It was from reference gene primer amplification that nucleated cell counts were estimated. Sequencing used immunoSEQ multiplex PCR; TCRdb keeps in-frame clones, though not all of them. Clone size and V and J calls were adopted from that table, with D and trimming inferred from the DNA. This table has about 160,000 clones, approximately 79% appearing once. Looked up from germline, CDR1 is LNHDA and CDR2 is SQIVND (reference sequence). The CDR3 length is 16 residues. The V end was cut by 5 bases, the J end by 0 bases, with 11 bases between. Seattle patients were enrolled during active infection and followed longitudinally.

The sequence derives from a woman aged 40 to 50 with COVID-19, enrolled during active disease. The chain couples TRBV19 to TRBJ2-6, with D unclear. The sample taken for sequencing was peripheral blood. CDR3: CASSSFSSSGANVLTF. The CDR3 region has the DNA TGTGCCAGTAGTTCTTTCTCCTCCTCTGGGGCCAACGTCCTGACTTTC.